This T cell receptor beta chain was found in a study of identical twins. Germline V CDR1 and CDR2: SGHAT, FQNNGV. The CDR3 runs to 16 residues. As to this clonotype: Its target is not known.

Study-wide results and caveats: Analyses based on zero insertions could be partly confounded by invariant MAIT and iNKT cells. In cord blood, abundant beta clonotypes had fewer insertions; memory showed no trend.

Addition of a universal primer site occurred through template switching, and cDNA carried unique molecular identifiers. From the 5' RACE reads, TCRdb called clonotypes with MiXCR, one entry per CDR3 protein. The data show 1.5 million to 2 million distinct CDR3 sequences, with around 33% seen just once and less than 0.35% held by the top ten. The sequencing sample was made of cord blood. The sequence derives from a newborn girl in good health. The chain uses TRBV11-2 and TRBJ2-7; 11 bases match TRBD1. The J call may not be correct, given that the DNA end is closer to TRBJ2-5. The CDR3, as DNA: TGTGCCAGCACCGAGGACAGGGGGCTTATTTGGGAGACCCAGTACTTC. As protein: CASTEDRGLIWETQYF.